This T cell receptor (beta chain) was sequenced during a study of vaccination effects on CD4 cells after COVID-19. Study outcomes and limitations: Convalescents' spike-reactive clones after vaccination were mainly made up of new clones that the vaccine induced.

The culture ran for 10 days before CD4+ T cells were isolated. The person was diagnosed with PCR-confirmed SARS-CoV-2 infection between March and December 2020. The vaccine given was either BNT162b2 or mRNA-1273, in two doses. Here immunoSEQ multiplex PCR was the method, and the copy in TCRdb shows in-frame clones only, minus some. The sample has nearly 50,000 clones, around 74% seen once. A note on this clone: Antigen unknown.

Germline CDR1 reads SGHNT; CDR2 reads YENEEA. The CDR3 loop spans 15 amino acids. Losses at the gene ends were 1 base for V and 4 bases for J; bases not matched to a gene: 4. The clonotype originates from a human donor who had a prior SARS-CoV-2 infection. The rearrangement uses TRBV11-3 and TRBJ2-3; 8 nucleotides agree with TRBD1. The starting material was CD4+ T cells from PBMCs cultured without peptide, obtained after COVID-19 vaccination. The CDR3 protein is CASSLGRGRSDTQYF. The CDR3 DNA reads as TGTGCCAGCAGCTTAGGCAGGGGGCGATCAGATACGCAGTATTTT.